Listed here are 12 T cell receptor beta chains from one sample, sequenced in a study of blood T cell repertoires in COVID-19. Only in-frame clones appear in the TCRdb table, and some are missing; sequencing was by immunoSEQ multiplex PCR. The repertoire holds some 190,000 clones, with 89% as singletons. The sequenced sample consisted of PBMCs or T cells enriched from blood (not recorded which). Source of these receptors: a woman aged 40 to 49 with acute COVID-19.

The V and J genes are TRBV19 and TRBJ2-2; D gene unclear. CDR1 is LNHDA, CDR2 SQIVND, per germline (reference sequence). The CDR3 length is 15 residues. Trimming removed 2 bases at V and 4 bases at J, with 11 bases between. The DNA for the CDR3 is TGTGCCAGTAGTATAACGAGCGCGATCACCGGGGAGCTGTTTTTT. Protein sequence: CASSITSAITGELFF.

The rearrangement links TRBV6-5 to TRBJ2-7; TRBD1 aligns across 12 bases. The CDR3 has 15 residues. CDR1 MNHEY and CDR2 SVGAGI come from the germline V gene. V trimming: 5 bases; J trimming: 7 bases; junction bases outside the gene matches: 9. The CDR3 nucleotides read TGTGCCAGCAGTCGGCCGGGACAGGGGGCTTGGGAGCAGTACTTC. Its translation is CASSRPGQGAWEQYF.

The gene calls are TRBV6-5 and TRBJ2-1; 11 bases are a match to TRBD2. Losses at the gene ends were 6 bases for V and 6 bases for J; bases not matched to a gene: 7. The CDR3 length is 15 residues. Germline CDR1 MNHEY, CDR2 SVGAGI. In nucleotides, the CDR3 is TGTGCCAGCAGGTCCTTAGCGGGAGGGGTCAATGAGCAGTTCTTC. This encodes CASRSLAGGVNEQFF.

This clone was picked up one time. The chain employs TRBV6-5 and TRBJ2-3; D is unresolved. Deletions cut 6 bases from V and 2 bases from J, with 15 bases between. Germline CDR1 is MNHEY and CDR2 is SVGAGI. The CDR3 spans 15 residues. For the CDR3, the DNA is TGTGCCAGCAGGGCTTCAGTGGTCCCCACAGATACGCAGTATTTT. Amino acids: CASRASVVPTDTQYF.

The genes are TRBV12-3 or TRBV12-4 and TRBJ1-2, with 7 bases lining up with TRBD1. This CDR3 is 13 amino acids long. V gave up 3 bases and J gave up 8 bases; unmatched junction bases: 6. The CDR3 bases are TGTGCCAGCAGTTTGGGGACAGATGGCGGCTACACCTTC. Amino acids: CASSLGTDGGYTF.

The V gene is TRBV27, the J gene TRBJ2-5; TRBD2 might be the D (5 bases). V was shortened by 3 bases and J by 4 bases, with 12 bases between the two germline ends. The CDR3 has 14 residues. Germline values: CDR1 MNHEY, CDR2 SMNVEV (reference sequence). The CDR3 nucleotides are TGTGCCAGCAGTTTGTTTTCGGGATCAGAGACCCAGTACTTC. As protein: CASSLFSGSETQYF.

The rearrangement uses TRBV4-1 and TRBJ2-1, with D possibly being TRBD2 (5 bases). Germline-derived CDR1 and CDR2 are MGHRA and YSYEKL. Trimming removed 4 bases at V and 3 bases at J, with 10 bases between. CDR3 length: 14 residues. The CDR3 region is CASSLGGYYNEQFF. The CDR3 DNA reads TGCGCCAGCAGCCTAGGCGGGTACTACAATGAGCAGTTCTTC.

The chain is built from TRBV19 and TRBJ1-1; 7 bases map to TRBD1. The CDR3 runs 15 residues. V lost 5 bases to trimming and J lost 1 base; unmatched junction nucleotides: 7. CDR1 and CDR2 from the germline V gene are LNHDA and SQIVND (reference sequence). The CDR3 protein is CASSATGTENTEAFF. The DNA of the CDR3 is TGTGCCAGTAGTGCCACCGGGACAGAGAACACTGAAGCTTTCTTT.

The rearrangement links TRBV4-1 to TRBJ1-1; possible D gene TRBD1, 6 bases. Trimming shortened V by 1 base and J by 1 base, and 10 bases separated the two germline ends. The germline V gene encodes CDR1 MGHRA and CDR2 YSYEKL. The CDR3 length is 15 residues. The DNA of the CDR3 is TGCGCCAGCAGCCAAGTCCCAGGGGCGAACACTGAAGCTTTCTTT. Its translation: CASSQVPGANTEAFF.

V gene TRBV4-1 combines with J gene TRBJ2-7, with 7 bases lining up with TRBD1. CDR1 is MGHRA and CDR2 is YSYEKL in the germline V gene. The CDR3 loop spans 15 amino acids. V was pared by 1 base and J by 4 bases, with 7 bases of the junction left unmatched. As DNA, the CDR3 is TGCGCCAGCAGCCAAGTCTCGGGACAGACATACGAGCAGTACTTC. Translating it yields CASSQVSGQTYEQYF.

The chain links TRBV3-1 (or the pseudogene TRBV3-2) to TRBJ2-1, with TRBD2 matching 11 bases. Germline V gene lookup returns CDR1 LGHDT and CDR2 YNNKEL (reference sequence). V shed 4 bases and J 4 bases; nucleotides not matched to a gene: 3. The CDR3 length is 15 residues. The CDR3 DNA reads as TGTGCCAGCAGCCGCGGGACTAGCGGTTACAATGAGCAGTTCTTC. The encoded protein is CASSRGTSGYNEQFF.

The chain carries TRBV14 and TRBJ1-2, with TRBD1 matching over 8 bases. Germline lookup yields CDR1 SGHDN and CDR2 FVKESK. The CDR3 length is 14 residues. J gave up 4 bases and V 0 bases, and 1 base lay outside the gene matches. The CDR3 region is CASSQEDRGYGYTF. CDR3 nucleotides: TGTGCCAGCAGCCAAGAAGACAGGGGCTATGGCTACACCTTC.